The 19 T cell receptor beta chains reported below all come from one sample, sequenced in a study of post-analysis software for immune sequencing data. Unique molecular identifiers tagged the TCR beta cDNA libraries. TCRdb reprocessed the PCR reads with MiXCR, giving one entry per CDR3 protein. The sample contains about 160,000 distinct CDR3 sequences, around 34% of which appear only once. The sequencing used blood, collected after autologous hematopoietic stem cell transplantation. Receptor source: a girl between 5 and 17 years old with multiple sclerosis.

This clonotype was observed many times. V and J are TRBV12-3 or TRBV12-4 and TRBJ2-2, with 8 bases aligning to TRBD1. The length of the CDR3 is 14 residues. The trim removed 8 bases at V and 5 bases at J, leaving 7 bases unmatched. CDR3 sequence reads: CASGPGQGTGELFF. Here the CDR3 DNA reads TGTGCCAGCGGTCCAGGACAGGGAACCGGGGAGCTGTTTTTT.

The CDR3 here is CASSRLGNEQFF. In DNA form, the CDR3 reads TGTGCCAGCAGCAGACTAGGGAATGAGCAGTTCTTC. J is TRBJ2-1 and V is TRBV7-2; perhaps TRBD2 as D (6 bases). This CDR3 contains 12 residues. Germline values: CDR1 SGHTA, CDR2 FQGNSA. The V and J ends lost 5 bases and 7 bases respectively, with 9 bases between them.

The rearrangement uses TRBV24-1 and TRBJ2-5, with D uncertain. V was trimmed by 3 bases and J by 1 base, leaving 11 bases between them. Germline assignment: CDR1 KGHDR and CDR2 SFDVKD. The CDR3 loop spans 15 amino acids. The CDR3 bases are TGTGCCACCAGTGATCTTACAGACCTCCAAGAGACCCAGTACTTC. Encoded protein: CATSDLTDLQETQYF.

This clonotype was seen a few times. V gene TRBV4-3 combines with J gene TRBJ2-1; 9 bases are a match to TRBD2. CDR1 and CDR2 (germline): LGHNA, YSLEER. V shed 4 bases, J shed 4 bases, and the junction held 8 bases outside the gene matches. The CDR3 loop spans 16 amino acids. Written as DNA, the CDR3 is TGCGCCAGCAGCCCCGAGACTAGCGGAAGATACAATGAGCAGTTCTTC. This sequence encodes CASSPETSGRYNEQFF.

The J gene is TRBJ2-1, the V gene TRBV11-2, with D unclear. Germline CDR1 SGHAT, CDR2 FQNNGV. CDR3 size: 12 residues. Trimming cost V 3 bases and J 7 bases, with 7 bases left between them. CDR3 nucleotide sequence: TGTGCCAGCAGCTTTTTGTGGAATGAGCAGTTCTTC. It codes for CASSFLWNEQFF.

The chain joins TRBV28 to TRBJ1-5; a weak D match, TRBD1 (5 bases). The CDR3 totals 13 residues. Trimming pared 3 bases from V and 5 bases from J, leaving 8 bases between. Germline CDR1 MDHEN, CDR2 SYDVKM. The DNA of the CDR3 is TGTGCCAGCAGTTTCGCAGGGCATCAGCCCCAGCATTTT. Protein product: CASSFAGHQPQHF.

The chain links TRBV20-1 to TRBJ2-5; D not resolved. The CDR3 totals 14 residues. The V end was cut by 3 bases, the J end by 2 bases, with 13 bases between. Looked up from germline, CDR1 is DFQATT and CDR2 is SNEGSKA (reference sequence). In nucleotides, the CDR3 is TGCAGTGCTAGGCGGAGACGGATACAAGAGACCCAGTACTTC. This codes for CSARRRRIQETQYF.

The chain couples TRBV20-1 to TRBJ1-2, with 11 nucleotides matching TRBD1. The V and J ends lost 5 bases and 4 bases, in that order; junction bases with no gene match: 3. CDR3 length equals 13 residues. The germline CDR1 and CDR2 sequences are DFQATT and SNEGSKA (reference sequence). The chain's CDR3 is CSAGTGGSYGYTF. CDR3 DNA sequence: TGCAGTGCTGGGACAGGGGGATCCTATGGCTACACCTTC.

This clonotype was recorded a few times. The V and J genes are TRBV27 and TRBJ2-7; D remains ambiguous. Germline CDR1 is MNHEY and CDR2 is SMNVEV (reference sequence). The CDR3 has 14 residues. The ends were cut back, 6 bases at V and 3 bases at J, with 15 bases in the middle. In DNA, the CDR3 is TGTGCCAGCAGCCTAGGCGGCGGTGACTACGAGCAGTACTTC. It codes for CASSLGGGDYEQYF.

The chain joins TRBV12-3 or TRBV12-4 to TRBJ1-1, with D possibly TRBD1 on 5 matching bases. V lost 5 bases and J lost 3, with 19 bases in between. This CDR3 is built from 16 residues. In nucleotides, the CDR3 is TGTGCCAGCAGTCTTTCTGCTCAAAGAGGGGACACTGAAGCTTTCTTT. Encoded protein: CASSLSAQRGDTEAFF.

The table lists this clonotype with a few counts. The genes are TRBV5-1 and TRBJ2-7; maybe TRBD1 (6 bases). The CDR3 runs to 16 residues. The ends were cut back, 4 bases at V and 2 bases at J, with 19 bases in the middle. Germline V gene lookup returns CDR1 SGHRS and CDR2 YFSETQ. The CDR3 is CASSPLPKQGTYEQYF. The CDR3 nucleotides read TGCGCCAGCAGCCCTCTACCCAAACAGGGAACCTACGAGCAGTACTTC.

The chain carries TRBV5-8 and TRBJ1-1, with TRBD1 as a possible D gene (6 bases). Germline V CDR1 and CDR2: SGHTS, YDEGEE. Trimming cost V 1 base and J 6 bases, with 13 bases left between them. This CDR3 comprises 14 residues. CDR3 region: CASSLMGWGPEAFF. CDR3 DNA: TGTGCCAGCAGCTTGATGGGGTGGGGGCCTGAAGCTTTCTTT.

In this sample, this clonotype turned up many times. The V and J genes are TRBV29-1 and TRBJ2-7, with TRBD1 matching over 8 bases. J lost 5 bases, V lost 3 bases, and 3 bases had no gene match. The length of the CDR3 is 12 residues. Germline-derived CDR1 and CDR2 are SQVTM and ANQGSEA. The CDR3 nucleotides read TGCAGCGTTGAGCAGGGGGCCCACGAGCAGTACTTC. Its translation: CSVEQGAHEQYF.

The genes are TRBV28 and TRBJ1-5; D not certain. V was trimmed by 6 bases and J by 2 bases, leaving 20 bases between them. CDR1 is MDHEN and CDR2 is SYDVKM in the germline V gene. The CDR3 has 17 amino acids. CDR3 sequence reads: CASSYETGRVGNQPQHF. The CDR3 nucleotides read TGTGCCAGCAGCTATGAGACGGGGAGGGTGGGCAATCAGCCCCAGCATTTT.

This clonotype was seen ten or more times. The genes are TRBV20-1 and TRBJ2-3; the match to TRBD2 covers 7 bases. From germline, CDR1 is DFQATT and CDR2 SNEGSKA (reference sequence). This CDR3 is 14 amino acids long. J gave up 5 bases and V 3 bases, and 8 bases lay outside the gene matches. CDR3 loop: CSASPGIAGDTQYF. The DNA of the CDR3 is TGCAGTGCTAGCCCGGGGATAGCGGGAGATACGCAGTATTTT.

The chain's CDR3 is CASSPQTSAQIKNIQYF. The CDR3 coding sequence is TGTGCCAGCAGCCCCCAGACTAGCGCGCAAATCAAAAACATTCAGTACTTC. This chain joins TRBV7-2 and TRBJ2-4; 8 bases map to TRBD2. The V and J ends lost 5 bases and 3 bases, in that order; junction bases with no gene match: 12. Looked up from germline, CDR1 is SGHTA and CDR2 is FQGNSA. The CDR3 consists of 17 residues.

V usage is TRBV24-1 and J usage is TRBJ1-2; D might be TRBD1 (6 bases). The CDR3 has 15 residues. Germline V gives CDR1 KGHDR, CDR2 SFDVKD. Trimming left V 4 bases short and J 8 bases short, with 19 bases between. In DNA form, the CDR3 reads TGTGCCACCAGTGAGCACAGGGCCCCTTTTGGGGGCTACACCTTC. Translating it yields CATSEHRAPFGGYTF.

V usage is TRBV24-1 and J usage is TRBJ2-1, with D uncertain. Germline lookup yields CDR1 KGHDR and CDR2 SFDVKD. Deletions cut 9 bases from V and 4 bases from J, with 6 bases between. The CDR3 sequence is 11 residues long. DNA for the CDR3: TGTGCCACCGGTTCGTACAATGAGCAGTTCTTC. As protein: CATGSYNEQFF.

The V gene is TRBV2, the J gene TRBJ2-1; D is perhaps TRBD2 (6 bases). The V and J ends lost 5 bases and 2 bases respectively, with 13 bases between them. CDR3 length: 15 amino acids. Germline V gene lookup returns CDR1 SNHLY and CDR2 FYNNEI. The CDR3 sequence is CASSPRDLAYNEQFF. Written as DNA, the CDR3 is TGTGCCAGCAGTCCCCGGGACTTAGCCTACAATGAGCAGTTCTTC.